This T cell receptor (beta chain) was captured by sequencing in a study of blood T cell repertoires in COVID-19. Looking at the study overall: Acute and convalescent COVID-19 samples came from the United States, Italy and Spain.

V lost 6 bases and J lost 3, with 15 bases in between. Germline V gene lookup returns CDR1 SNHLY and CDR2 FYNNEI. This CDR3 has 14 residues. Enrollees, 18 to 89 years old, lived in approximately 24 US areas. Cohort placement rested on clinical history that participants reported themselves. During the 2 weeks before they entered the study, exposed participants had met someone with a PCR-confirmed or clinician-diagnosed COVID-19 case. Data came from immunoSEQ multiplex PCR; TCRdb stores just in-frame clones and leaves some out. This table holds roughly 270,000 clones, roughly 80% found once. The specimen was PBMCs or T cells enriched from blood (not recorded which). This sequence joins TRBV2 and TRBJ2-7; perhaps TRBD1 as D (7 bases). This TCR derives from a middle-aged man who had been exposed to COVID-19. The CDR3, as DNA: TGTGCCAGCAGGGCGGGACCAGGGGGCTACGAGCAGTACTTC. It yields the protein CASRAGPGGYEQYF.